The 32 T cell receptor beta chains below were found in one sample sequenced in a study of lymphopenia after photon versus proton radiotherapy. Only in-frame clones appear in the TCRdb table, and some are missing; sequencing was by immunoSEQ multiplex PCR. This table holds fewer than 15,000 clones, 88% found once. The sample consisted of peripheral blood, taken from a patient treated with photon-based radiotherapy. These TCRs come from a man in his sixties with pancreatic cancer.

Worth noting for this clone: Other DNA sequences in this specimen translate into the identical CDR3. This chain links TRBV5-1 with TRBJ2-7; TRBD2 matches 9 bases. After removal of 0 bases from V and 2 bases from J, the junction contained 6 bases not matched to a gene. This CDR3 has 16 amino acids. The germline CDR1 and CDR2 sequences are SGHRS and YFSETQ. Here the CDR3 reads CASSLAGAGGTYEQYF. The CDR3 DNA reads as TGCGCCAGCAGCTTGGCCGGCGCGGGGGGGACCTACGAGCAGTACTTC.

V and J are TRBV2 and TRBJ2-6; D tentatively reads TRBD1 or TRBD2 (6 bases each). The germline V gene encodes CDR1 SNHLY and CDR2 FYNNEI. The CDR3 is 17 amino acids. V shed 5 bases and J shed 3 bases, with 17 bases lying between them. The CDR3 here is CASSQGGMSSGANVLTF. The CDR3 bases are TGTGCCAGCAGTCAAGGGGGGATGTCTAGTGGGGCCAACGTCCTGACTTTC.

The rearrangement uses TRBV7-2 and TRBJ2-2; tentatively, D is TRBD1 (6 bases). The germline V gene encodes CDR1 SGHTA and CDR2 FQGNSA. V was shortened by 3 bases and J by 5 bases, with 10 bases between the two germline ends. The CDR3 runs 14 residues. DNA of the CDR3: TGTGCCAGCAGCTTCGGCAGGGGTACCGGGGAGCTGTTTTTT. It codes for CASSFGRGTGELFF.

This sequence joins TRBV10-3 and TRBJ1-4; D ambiguous. Deletions cut 3 bases from V and 3 bases from J, with 8 bases between. The germline CDR1 and CDR2 sequences are ENHRY and SYGVKD. The CDR3 spans 14 residues. CDR3 protein: CAISEDASNEKLFF. CDR3 sequence (DNA): TGTGCCATCAGTGAAGACGCTTCTAATGAAAAACTGTTTTTT.

This chain links TRBV5-4 with TRBJ2-4; D is unresolved. Trimming took 0 bases from V and 0 from J, leaving 4 bases between them. The CDR3 has 14 residues. CDR1 is SGHNT, CDR2 YYREEE, per germline (reference sequence). CDR3 DNA sequence: TGTGCCAGCAGCTTGGGCAGAGCCAAAAACATTCAGTACTTC. This gives the protein CASSLGRAKNIQYF. The full variable domain, its missing parts supplied by reference TRBV5-4 and TRBJ2-4, is ETGVTQSPTHLIKTRGQQVTLRCSSQSGHNTVSWYQQALGQGPQFIFQYYREEENGRGNFPPRFSGLQFPNYSSELNVNALELDDSALYLCASSLGRAKNIQYFGAGTRLSVL.

CDR3 bases: TGTGCCAGCAGCTTGGGTAAGAACACTGAAGCTTTCTTT. It is translated as CASSLGKNTEAFF. The chain links TRBV7-3 to TRBJ1-1; no reliable D call. Per germline, CDR1 SGHTA and CDR2 FQGTGA. The length of the CDR3 is 13 residues. The germline V and J ends were trimmed by 3 bases and 1 base, with 6 bases remaining between them.

The J gene is TRBJ2-1, the V gene TRBV4-2; possibly TRBD2 for D (6 bases). V was clipped by 1 base and J by 4 bases, with 14 bases between them. The CDR3 covers 16 residues. Germline V gene data show CDR1 as LGHNA and CDR2 as YNFKEQ. This CDR3 is CASSQGEGAGYNEQFF. The CDR3 DNA reads TGTGCCAGCAGCCAAGGAGAGGGCGCGGGATACAATGAGCAGTTCTTC.

The chain joins TRBV19 to TRBJ1-6; D is undetermined. This CDR3 is built from 15 residues. Per the germline V gene, CDR1 is LNHDA and CDR2 is SQIVND (reference sequence). Trimming left V 5 bases short and J 7 bases short, with 15 bases between. Here the CDR3 reads CASSLEQRFNSPLHF. CDR3 nucleotides: TGTGCCAGTAGTCTCGAGCAGAGGTTCAATTCACCCCTCCACTTT.

J is TRBJ1-5 and V is TRBV19, with D possibly TRBD1 on 6 matching bases. Trimming shortened V by 4 bases and J by 7 bases, and 14 bases separated the two germline ends. The CDR3 loop spans 14 amino acids. The germline V gene has CDR1 LNHDA and CDR2 SQIVND (reference sequence). The CDR3 region is CASSTTGQSQPQHF. CDR3 nucleotide sequence: TGTGCCAGTAGTACCACAGGGCAGTCCCAGCCCCAGCATTTT. Combining the CDR3 with reference TRBV19 and TRBJ1-5 gives the whole variable domain DGGITQSPKYLFRKEGQNVTLSCEQNLNHDAMYWYRQDPGQGLRLIYYSQIVNDFQKGDIAEGYSVSREKKESFPLTVTSAQKNPTAFYLCASSTTGQSQPQHFGDGTRLSIL.

V usage is TRBV5-1 and J usage is TRBJ2-5, with D possibly called TRBD1 or TRBD2 (5 bases each). The CDR3 loop spans 13 amino acids. The V gene lost 2 bases and the J gene lost 4 bases, with 9 bases spanning the gap. The germline V gene encodes CDR1 SGHRS and CDR2 YFSETQ. In DNA form, the CDR3 reads TGCGCCAGCAGCTTAACGGGGACAGAGACCCAGTACTTC. It yields the protein CASSLTGTETQYF.

The rearrangement links TRBV10-1 to TRBJ2-5; D might be TRBD1 (6 bases). The CDR3 loop spans 11 amino acids. Germline V lookup: CDR1 WNHNN, CDR2 SYGVQD (reference sequence). CDR3 DNA sequence: TGCGCAATCGACAGGAGGAAGACCCAGTACTTC. Translation: CAIDRRKTQYF.

This clone was observed a single time. V and J are TRBV19 and TRBJ2-7; D is undetermined. CDR1 is LNHDA and CDR2 is SQIVND in the germline V gene (reference sequence). The V gene lost 3 bases and the J gene lost 5 bases, with 20 bases spanning the gap. This CDR3 has 16 amino acids. The CDR3 DNA reads TGTGCCAGTAGTATTAGTCTACGCAGGCAACACAACGAGCAGTACTTC. The encoded protein is CASSISLRRQHNEQYF.

V is TRBV4-3 and J is TRBJ1-2; D unresolved. V lost 0 bases and J lost 0, with 8 bases in between. The CDR3 contains 15 residues. Germline V gene data show CDR1 as LGHNA and CDR2 as YSLEER. CDR3 residues: CASSQDSDPNYGYTF. Written as DNA, the CDR3 is TGCGCCAGCAGCCAAGATTCCGACCCTAACTATGGCTACACCTTC.

The chain combines TRBV18 with TRBJ1-1; D is undetermined. V was trimmed by 0 bases and J by 1 base, leaving 6 bases between them. This CDR3 comprises 14 residues. CDR1 KGHSH and CDR2 LQKENI come from the germline V gene. Here the CDR3 reads CASSPPNGNTEAFF. CDR3 nucleotides: TGTGCCAGCTCACCACCGAACGGGAACACTGAAGCTTTCTTT.

The chain couples TRBV7-2 to TRBJ1-6; possibly TRBD1 for D (5 bases). Germline V CDR1 and CDR2: SGHTA, FQGNSA. The CDR3 runs to 12 residues. The CDR3 sequence is CATGPYNSPLHF. CDR3 DNA: TGTGCTACAGGACCTTATAATTCACCCCTCCACTTT.

CDR3 protein: CASSIMVSGSYGYTF. In DNA form, the CDR3 reads TGTGCCAGTAGTATAATGGTCTCGGGGAGCTATGGCTACACCTTC. This chain links TRBV19 with TRBJ1-2; no clear D. The germline V and J ends were trimmed by 2 bases and 4 bases, with 14 bases remaining between them. Looked up from germline, CDR1 is LNHDA and CDR2 is SQIVND (reference sequence). The CDR3 is made up of 15 amino acids. The variable domain in full, with the rest retrieved from reference TRBV19 and TRBJ1-2, is DGGITQSPKYLFRKEGQNVTLSCEQNLNHDAMYWYRQDPGQGLRLIYYSQIVNDFQKGDIAEGYSVSREKKESFPLTVTSAQKNPTAFYLCASSIMVSGSYGYTFGSGTRLTVV.

In this sample, this clone turned up once. V and J are TRBV5-1 and TRBJ2-7; a possible D gene is TRBD2 (5 bases). Deletions cut 3 bases from V and 0 bases from J, with 13 bases between. The CDR3 extends over 15 amino acids. CDR1 and CDR2 (germline): SGHRS, YFSETQ. The CDR3 region is CASSSGVGSSYEQYF. In nucleotides, the CDR3 is TGCGCCAGCAGCTCCGGGGTAGGGAGCTCCTACGAGCAGTACTTC. Combining the CDR3 with reference TRBV5-1 and TRBJ2-7 gives the whole variable domain KAGVTQTPRYLIKTRGQQVTLSCSPISGHRSVSWYQQTPGQGLQFLFEYFSETQRNKGNFPGRFSGRQFSNSRSEMNVSTLELGDSALYLCASSSGVGSSYEQYFGPGTRLTVT.

V and J are TRBV7-3 and TRBJ1-6, with D uncertain. Germline lookup yields CDR1 SGHTA and CDR2 FQGTGA. Trimming stripped 0 bases from V and 7 bases from J, with 7 bases between. The length of the CDR3 is 14 residues. The CDR3 is CASSLTAVNSPLHF. The CDR3 bases are TGTGCCAGCAGCTTAACAGCCGTCAATTCACCCCTCCACTTT. The entire variable domain, with the rest obtained from reference TRBV7-3 and TRBJ1-6, is as follows: GAGVSQTPSNKVTEKGKYVELRCDPISGHTALYWYRQSLGQGPEFLIYFQGTGAADDSGLPNDRFFAVRPEGSVSTLKIQRTERGDSAVYLCASSLTAVNSPLHFGNGTRLTVT.

In the case of this clone: The junction and the germline gene differ at one end; a read error may be behind it. The rearrangement uses TRBV7-2 and TRBJ1-2, with D possibly matching TRBD1 (5 bases). The germline gives CDR1 SGHTA, CDR2 FQGNSA. This CDR3 is built from 15 residues. The CDR3: CAVEVGGGLPYGHTF. CDR3 DNA: TGTGCCGTAGAGGTCGGGGGAGGCCTACCCTATGGCCACACCTTC.

This chain links TRBV30 with TRBJ1-2; 7 positions match TRBD1. Losses at the gene ends were 5 bases for V and 4 bases for J; bases not matched to a gene: 7. The germline V gene encodes CDR1 GTSNPN and CDR2 SVGIG (reference sequence). The CDR3 sequence is 13 residues long. The CDR3 coding sequence is TGTGCCTGGGTAAGACAGGGAGGCTATGGCTACACCTTC. As protein: CAWVRQGGYGYTF.

J is TRBJ2-1 and V is TRBV7-3; possible D gene TRBD2, 6 bases. CDR1 and CDR2 from the germline V gene are SGHTA and FQGTGA. V lost 4 bases to trimming and J lost 8 bases, with 9 bases between them. The CDR3 contains 12 residues. In DNA form, the CDR3 reads TGTGCCAGCAGCTCGACTAGATATGAGCAGTTCTTC. Its translation: CASSSTRYEQFF. Full variable domain (outside the CDR3, taken from reference TRBV7-3 and TRBJ2-1): GAGVSQTPSNKVTEKGKYVELRCDPISGHTALYWYRQSLGQGPEFLIYFQGTGAADDSGLPNDRFFAVRPEGSVSTLKIQRTERGDSAVYLCASSSTRYEQFFGPGTRLTVL.

This chain joins TRBV7-8 and TRBJ2-1; D ambiguous. V was shortened by 0 bases and J by 5 bases, with 11 bases between the two germline ends. Germline CDR1 reads SGHVS; CDR2 reads FQNEAQ. The CDR3 length is 15 residues. The CDR3 nucleotides read TGTGCCAGCAGCTTAGCGTTGACTCTGAACAATGAGCAGTTCTTC. Amino acid sequence: CASSLALTLNNEQFF.

The chain carries TRBV5-1 and TRBJ1-1; TRBD1 is a possible D gene (5 bases). The CDR3 runs to 14 residues. Trimming stripped 3 bases from V and 5 bases from J, with 14 bases between. CDR1 SGHRS and CDR2 YFSETQ come from the germline V gene. DNA for the CDR3: TGCGCCAGCAGCTCGATACAGGCTGGTACTGAAGCTTTCTTT. Residues: CASSSIQAGTEAFF.

The genes are TRBV6-1 and TRBJ1-1; tentatively, D is TRBD1 (5 bases). V lost 2 bases and J lost 5, with 15 bases in between. Germline assignment: CDR1 MNHNS and CDR2 SASEGT. CDR3 length equals 15 residues. CDR3 protein: CASSESKGWGTEAFF. Written as DNA, the CDR3 is TGTGCCAGCAGTGAAAGCAAGGGGTGGGGGACTGAAGCTTTCTTT.

This clone was observed a single time. The J gene is TRBJ2-5, the V gene TRBV4-2; 8 nucleotides align to TRBD2. The CDR3 is made up of 18 amino acids. The V gene's germline CDR1 is LGHNA and CDR2 YNFKEQ. V lost 1 base, J lost 4 bases, and 14 bases stayed unmatched. This chain's CDR3 is CASSQVPTGRGGRETQYF. CDR3 nucleotides: TGTGCCAGCAGCCAAGTCCCCACCGGTCGGGGGGGGCGAGAGACCCAGTACTTC.

The chain links TRBV7-8 to TRBJ2-3, with 7 bases lining up with TRBD2. The CDR3 extends over 18 amino acids. V was pared by 4 bases and J by 2 bases, with 15 bases of the junction left unmatched. The germline gives CDR1 SGHVS, CDR2 FQNEAQ. For the CDR3, the DNA is TGTGCCAGCAGCTCCGGGGCGTTTTCGGCGGGGGTCACAGATACGCAGTATTTT. Amino acid sequence: CASSSGAFSAGVTDTQYF.

This rearrangement joins TRBV7-9 to TRBJ1-2, with D perhaps TRBD1 (5 bases). From germline, CDR1 is SEHNR and CDR2 FQNEAQ (reference sequence). The CDR3 loop spans 14 amino acids. Trimming left V 5 bases short and J 4 bases short, with 14 bases between. CDR3 in amino acids: CASSAGTDLYGYTF. CDR3 coding DNA: TGTGCCAGCAGCGCAGGGACGGACCTCTATGGCTACACCTTC.

The chain links TRBV29-1 to TRBJ2-5; TRBD2 aligns across 11 bases. TRBJ2-7 matches the DNA end more closely, so the J call is doubtful. This CDR3 contains 14 residues. In germline, CDR1 is SQVTM, CDR2 ANQGSEA. The CDR3 bases are TGCAGCGCCGTTAGCGGGGGGGCCGCCTACGAGCAGTACTTC. It codes for CSAVSGGAAYEQYF.

The chain uses TRBV4-1 and TRBJ1-1; no clear D gene. Trimming pared 3 bases from V and 1 base from J, leaving 6 bases between. The germline V gene encodes CDR1 MGHRA and CDR2 YSYEKL. The CDR3 consists of 13 residues. Here the CDR3 reads CASSQTANTEAFF. CDR3 DNA: TGCGCCAGCAGCCAGACGGCGAACACTGAAGCTTTCTTT.

The V and J genes are TRBV5-5 and TRBJ1-6; D is ambiguous. V lost 0 bases to trimming and J lost 14 bases, with 9 bases between them. Germline V gene data show CDR1 as SGHKS and CDR2 as YYEKEE (reference sequence). CDR3 length equals 12 residues. CDR3 in amino acids: CASSLERFTLHF. In nucleotides, the CDR3 is TGTGCCAGCAGCTTGGAACGATTCACCCTCCACTTT. Filled out from reference TRBV5-5 and TRBJ1-6, the complete variable domain reads DAGVTQSPTHLIKTRGQQVTLRCSPISGHKSVSWYQQVLGQGPQFIFQYYEKEERGRGNFPDRFSARQFPNYSSELNVNALLLGDSALYLCASSLERFTLHFGNGTRLTVT.

The rearrangement uses TRBV12-5 and TRBJ1-1; D not certain. This CDR3 is built from 12 residues. Germline lookup yields CDR1 LGHNT and CDR2 FRNRAP. Trimming took off 3 bases at V and 3 bases at J, with 5 bases between the two ends. CDR3 protein: CASGFVYTEAFF. The CDR3 DNA is TGTGCTAGTGGTTTTGTGTACACTGAAGCTTTCTTT.

V is TRBV4-1 and J is TRBJ2-5; 7 bases are a match to TRBD2. The J segment lost 5 bases and the V segment lost 0 bases, leaving 9 bases of the junction unmatched. The germline CDR1 and CDR2 sequences are MGHRA and YSYEKL. The CDR3 runs 16 residues. The CDR3 DNA reads as TGCGCCAGCAGCCAAGATCCGGGGGGAGGGCACGAGACCCAGTACTTC. This sequence encodes CASSQDPGGGHETQYF.